Described below is a single T cell receptor (beta chain) sequence and its context. What it recognizes is unknown. Method: immunoSEQ multiplex PCR; TCRdb's copy keeps in-frame clones and lacks some. The sample records roughly 350,000 clones, around 87% being singletons. Indicated treatment: some 20 received Ad26.COV2.S at low or high dose, single or two shots; roughly five received placebo; per-sample allocation not given. Sampling happened 63 days after the first vaccine or placebo injection. An adult of 18-55 years in Boston served as donor. The administered vaccine (an Ad26 vector) expressed Wuhan-strain SARS-CoV-2 spike. The data were taken from a study of Ad26.COV2.S vaccination and SARS-CoV-2 variants. Study-wide results and limits: Responses of T cells in total may have been underestimated by the TCR breadth and depth analyses. It was found that vaccine and placebo recipients had similar non-spike TCR breadth.

The CDR3 consists of 15 residues. This TCR came from a person aged 18-65 years who received the Ad26.COV2.S COVID-19 vaccine or a placebo. The material was peripheral blood, obtained in a trial of Ad26.COV2.S vaccine versus placebo. The chain uses TRBV12-1 and TRBJ2-7; TRBD1 is taken as the D call from the table, unchecked against the DNA. TRBV12-1 is described as a pseudogene. The DNA of the CDR3 is TGTGCCAGCAGCTTCAGACAGGCCGCTACCTACGAGCAGTACTTC. It specifies CASSFRQAATYEQYF.